These 18 T cell receptor beta chains were all obtained from the same sample, sequenced in a study of blood T cells in healthy people across ages. A sample-barcoded 5' primer and a J-beta primer mix were used in a second PCR of roughly 7 to 11 cycles. A single record per CDR3 protein comes from TCRdb applying MiXCR to the 5' RACE reads. This sample carries about 400,000 distinct CDR3 sequences, about half of them seen once, and the ten largest clones take roughly 51%. The specimen was blood. All receptors come from a man aged 60 to 75 in good health.

CDR3 nucleotides: TGCGCCAGCAGCCAACCAGGGATGCCCCAGCATTTT. Residues: CASSQPGMPQHF. This chain connects TRBV4-1 to TRBJ1-5; tentatively, D is TRBD1 (5 bases). CDR3 length: 12 residues. From germline, CDR1 is MGHRA and CDR2 YSYEKL. V lost 2 bases and J lost 9, with 8 bases in between.

The chain is built from TRBV18 and TRBJ1-6; TRBD1 might be the D (6 bases). The ends were cut back, 3 bases at V and 9 bases at J, with 12 bases in the middle. The CDR3 extends over 14 amino acids. From germline, CDR1 is KGHSH and CDR2 LQKENI. The DNA of the CDR3 is TGTGCCAGCTCACCTGGGGGCTTCGGTTCACCCCTCCACTTT. Protein: CASSPGGFGSPLHF.

The chain joins TRBV7-3 to TRBJ2-1, with a weak D call TRBD2 (6 bases). CDR1 SGHTA and CDR2 FQGTGA come from the germline V gene. V was pared by 5 bases and J by 1 base, with 12 bases between. The CDR3 has 15 residues. CDR3 residues: CASSPSAGSYNEQFF. The CDR3 bases are TGTGCCAGCAGCCCTTCAGCGGGTTCCTACAATGAGCAGTTCTTC.

CDR3 amino acids: CSVGVSPSSYNEQFF. The CDR3 nucleotides are TGCAGCGTTGGGGTTTCCCCTAGCTCCTACAATGAGCAGTTCTTC. The chain recombines TRBV29-1 with TRBJ2-1; D ambiguous. This CDR3 has 15 amino acids. The germline V and J ends were trimmed by 4 bases and 0 bases, with 13 bases remaining between them. Germline values: CDR1 SQVTM, CDR2 ANQGSEA.

The rearrangement joins TRBV28 to TRBJ1-6; the D gene is possibly TRBD1 (6 bases). Per germline, CDR1 MDHEN and CDR2 SYDVKM. The V end lost 11 bases, the J end lost 14 bases, and 13 bases lay between the germline ends. The CDR3 is 10 amino acids. The CDR3: CASQGGALHF. The DNA of the CDR3 is TGTGCCTCACAGGGTGGGGCCCTCCACTTT.

In the case of this clonotype: This could be a read error, since a much larger clone is one nucleotide away. This chain links TRBV25-1 with TRBJ2-3, with TRBD1 matching 9 bases. In germline, CDR1 is MGHDK, CDR2 SYGVNS. V trimming: 5 bases; J trimming: 3 bases; junction bases outside the gene matches: 9. The CDR3 is 16 amino acids. The CDR3 reads CASSPLGDRVTDTQYF. CDR3 DNA: TGTGCCAGCAGTCCTCTAGGGGACAGGGTAACAGATACGCAGTATTTT.

V usage is TRBV5-1 and J usage is TRBJ2-5; possibly TRBD2 for D (6 bases). Trimming took off 4 bases at V and 11 bases at J, with 21 bases between the two ends. The CDR3 consists of 14 residues. The germline V gene encodes CDR1 SGHRS and CDR2 YFSETQ. The CDR3 region is CASSARDPSGEQYF. The CDR3 DNA reads as TGCGCCAGCAGCGCCCGGGACCCTTCGGGGGAGCAGTACTTC.

The CDR3 protein is CATRGTDNSPLHF. CDR3 DNA sequence: TGTGCCACTCGCGGGACAGACAATTCACCCCTCCACTTT. The V call is TRBV25-1, the J call TRBJ1-6; 7 nucleotides align to TRBD1. Per the germline V gene, CDR1 is MGHDK and CDR2 is SYGVNS. The CDR3 is 13 amino acids. With 10 bases clipped from V and 7 bases from J, the junction kept 7 bases outside the gene matches.

This chain uses TRBV7-9 with TRBJ2-5; TRBD1 matches 7 bases. CDR1 and CDR2 from the germline V gene are SEHNR and FQNEAQ (reference sequence). The V segment lost 2 bases and the J segment 11 bases; nucleotides outside the gene matches: 14. This CDR3 contains 15 residues. This CDR3 reads CASSLMGTGVNEQYF. CDR3 DNA: TGTGCCAGCAGCTTAATGGGAACAGGGGTCAATGAGCAGTACTTC.

CDR3 DNA sequence: TGTGCCAGCAGCGCCGGGACTAGCGGGGCAATGCAAGAGACCCAGTACTTC. Amino acids: CASSAGTSGAMQETQYF. The chain uses TRBV7-9 and TRBJ2-7; 13 bases match TRBD2. The tail of the sequence fits TRBJ2-5 better, so the J call may be wrong. CDR1 and CDR2 from the germline V gene are SEHNR and FQNEAQ (reference sequence). The CDR3 runs to 17 residues.

In this sample, this clonotype turned up once. This chain connects TRBV5-1 to TRBJ2-1; unclear D gene. Germline V gene data show CDR1 as SGHRS and CDR2 as YFSETQ. The CDR3 length is 15 residues. V lost 5 bases and J lost 0, with 12 bases in between. CDR3 region: CASRTTETSYNEQFF. CDR3 DNA sequence: TGCGCCAGCAGGACAACGGAGACCTCCTACAATGAGCAGTTCTTC.

This clonotype turned up a few times. This chain connects TRBV30 to TRBJ2-2; a possible D gene is TRBD1 (5 bases). Germline V lookup: CDR1 GTSNPN, CDR2 SVGIG (reference sequence). V lost 7 bases and J lost 5, with 17 bases in between. The length of the CDR3 is 14 residues. CDR3 loop: CASRLPHRTGELFF. The DNA for the CDR3 is TGTGCCTCCAGACTCCCCCACAGGACCGGGGAGCTGTTTTTT.

The chain is built from TRBV25-1 and TRBJ1-1, with no clear D. Germline CDR1 and CDR2: MGHDK and SYGVNS. The CDR3 is made up of 15 amino acids. Between the trimmed V and J ends, which lost 1 base and 1 base, there was a span of 10 bases. This CDR3 reads CASSELATPNTEAFF. The CDR3 nucleotides read TGTGCCAGCAGTGAATTGGCAACCCCGAACACTGAAGCTTTCTTT.

The chain combines TRBV4-3 with TRBJ2-3; the D gene is possibly TRBD2 (6 bases). The CDR3 totals 15 residues. The ends were cut back, 4 bases at V and 3 bases at J, with 14 bases in the middle. The germline CDR1 and CDR2 sequences are LGHNA and YSLEER. In nucleotides, the CDR3 is TGCGCCAGCAGCCCTCGACTAGACGGGACAGATACGCAGTATTTT. Translating gives CASSPRLDGTDTQYF.

V usage is TRBV12-3 or TRBV12-4 and J usage is TRBJ1-2; D is ambiguous. The CDR3 is 14 residues long. V gave up 3 bases and J gave up 7 bases, with 15 bases separating them. The CDR3 DNA sequence: TGTGCCAGCAGTTTCCCGAGGGTTCCTGGTGGCTACACCTTC. Translation gives CASSFPRVPGGYTF.

For this clonotype: Being one base from a much bigger clone, this may be a read error. The chain carries TRBV7-9 and TRBJ1-1; D gene unclear. This CDR3 is 14 amino acids long. CDR1 and CDR2 (germline): SEHNR, FQNEAQ (reference sequence). The CDR3 DNA reads as TGTGCCAGCAGCTTAAGGGCCATGAACACTGAAACTTTCTTT. It is translated as CASSLRAMNTETFF.

The CDR3 bases are TGTGCCAGCAGTTTAAGCGGGGGAGCCAAAAACATTCAGTACTTC. It specifies CASSLSGGAKNIQYF. This chain links TRBV12-3 or TRBV12-4 with TRBJ2-4; 8 bases are shared with TRBD2. Unmatched junction bases numbered 0, after V lost 2 bases and J lost 0 bases. The CDR3 extends over 15 amino acids.

This chain joins TRBV5-4 and TRBJ2-5; no clear D gene. This CDR3 is built from 14 residues. Germline CDR1 reads SGHNT; CDR2 reads YYREEE (reference sequence). V lost 4 bases to trimming and J lost 3 bases, with 13 bases between them. CDR3 coding DNA: TGTGCCAGCAGCCTCCCCCTAGTGGAAGAGACCCAGTACTTC. Protein sequence: CASSLPLVEETQYF.